This entry concerns a single T cell receptor beta chain. The PCR contained 60 Vbeta and 13 Jbeta primers. This table comes from immunoSEQ multiplex PCR, and its TCRdb copy is limited to in-frame clones, with some not included. The sample data list about 72,000 clones. This entry comes from a study of cytomegalovirus exposure and HLA in healthy donors. V lost 3 bases and J lost 0, with 11 bases in between. CDR1 is SGHTA, CDR2 FQGNSA, per germline. The CDR3 is 16 residues long. This sequence was found in a man aged 45-65 years in good health and CMV-seropositive. The specimen was PBMCs. The rearrangement uses TRBV7-2 and TRBJ1-4; perhaps TRBD1 as D (5 bases). The CDR3 is CASSFWGGATNEKLFF. Written as DNA, the CDR3 is TGTGCCAGCAGCTTTTGGGGGGGAGCAACTAATGAAAAACTGTTTTTT. Together with reference TRBV7-2 and TRBJ1-4, the CDR3 gives the full variable domain: GAGVSQSPSNKVTEKGKDVELRCDPISGHTALYWYRQSLGQGLEFLIYFQGNSAPDKSGLPSDRFSAERTGGSVSTLTIQRTQQEDSAVYLCASSFWGGATNEKLFFGSGTQLSVL.